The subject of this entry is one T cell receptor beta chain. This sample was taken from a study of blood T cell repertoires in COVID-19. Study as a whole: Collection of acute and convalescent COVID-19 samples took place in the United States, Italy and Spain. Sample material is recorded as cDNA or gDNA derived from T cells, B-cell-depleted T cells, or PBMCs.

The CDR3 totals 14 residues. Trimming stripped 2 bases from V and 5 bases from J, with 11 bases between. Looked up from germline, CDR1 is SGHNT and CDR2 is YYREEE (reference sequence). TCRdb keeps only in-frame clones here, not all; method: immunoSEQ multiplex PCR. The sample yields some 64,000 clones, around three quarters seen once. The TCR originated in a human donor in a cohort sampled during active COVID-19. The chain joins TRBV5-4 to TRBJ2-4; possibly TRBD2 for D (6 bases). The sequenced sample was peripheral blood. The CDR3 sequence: CASSLTGVENIQYF. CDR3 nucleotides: TGTGCCAGCAGCTTAACGGGGGTTGAAAACATTCAGTACTTC.